A selection of T cell receptor beta chains follows, all from one sample in a study of blood T cell repertoires in COVID-19. The repertoire was sequenced with immunoSEQ multiplex PCR; TCRdb's copy has only in-frame clones and lacks some. The table includes more than 250,000 clones, about four fifths detected once. Sequenced: PBMCs or T cells enriched from blood (not recorded which). The origin of the receptors is a man aged 40-55 years who had been exposed to COVID-19. The CDR3 runs from the conserved cysteine through the conserved F or W. Each record gives: D gene, V gene, J gene, clone size, CDR3 protein, CDR3 DNA. A D gene is named only where the DNA matches it firmly. Clone size is shown for a subset of rows, as once, few, many or a class of expanded clone.

D: NA; V: TRBV6-4; J: TRBJ1-4; size: NA; CDR3: CASSVQRGNGEKLFF; DNA: TGTGCCAGCAGCGTCCAGAGGGGGAATGGTGAAAAACTGTTTTTT
D: NA; V: TRBV11-1; J: TRBJ1-1; size: once; CDR3: CASSRQKNTEAFF; DNA: TGTGCCAGCAGCCGACAAAAGAACACTGAAGCTTTCTTT
D: NA; V: TRBV23-1; J: TRBJ2-1; size: NA; CDR3: CGRESRYNEQFF; DNA: TGCGGCCGGGAGTCACGATACAATGAGCAGTTCTTC
D: NA; V: TRBV21-1; J: TRBJ1-2; size: NA; CDR3: CASSNREDYGYTF; DNA: TGTGCCAGCAGCAACCGAGAAGACTATGGCTACACCTTC
D: NA; V: TRBV21-1; J: TRBJ1-1; size: NA; CDR3: CARTGSMNTEAFF; DNA: TGTGCCAGGACAGGGAGCATGAACACTGAAGCTTTCTTT
D: NA; V: TRBV20-1; J: TRBJ2-5; size: NA; CDR3: CSASGPGQETQYF; DNA: TGCAGTGCTAGTGGCCCCGGCCAAGAGACCCAGTACTTC
D: NA; V: TRBV30; J: TRBJ1-3; size: NA; CDR3: CAWSVQWASGNTIYF; DNA: TGTGCCTGGAGTGTACAATGGGCCTCTGGAAACACCATATATTTT
D: NA; V: TRBV3-1/TRBV3-2; J: TRBJ2-7; size: many; CDR3: CASSQYAGPSYEQYF; DNA: TGTGCCAGCAGCCAATATGCAGGGCCCTCCTACGAGCAGTACTTC
D: TRBD1; V: TRBV19; J: TRBJ1-4; size: NA; CDR3: CASSVGQGNEKLFF; DNA: TGTGCCAGTAGTGTGGGACAGGGGAACGAAAAACTGTTTTTT
D: NA; V: TRBV5-4; J: TRBJ2-1; size: NA; CDR3: CASSLMRNNEQFF; DNA: TGTGCCAGCAGCTTAATGCGGAACAATGAGCAGTTCTTC
D: NA; V: TRBV29-1; J: TRBJ1-1; size: NA; CDR3: CSVGSRPDTEAFF; DNA: TGCAGCGTTGGGTCCCGGCCAGACACAGAAGCTTTCTTT
D: NA; V: TRBV30; J: TRBJ1-5; size: NA; CDR3: CAWSSREDQPQHF; DNA: TGTGCCTGGAGTTCCAGGGAGGATCAGCCCCAGCATTTT
D: NA; V: TRBV6-5; J: TRBJ1-5; size: NA; CDR3: CASSYGVGTNQPQHF; DNA: TGTGCCAGCAGTTACGGTGTAGGGACAAATCAGCCCCAGCATTTT
D: NA; V: TRBV27; J: TRBJ1-6; size: NA; CDR3: CASRDNRASPLHF; DNA: TGTGCCAGCAGAGACAACAGGGCTTCACCCCTCCACTTT
D: TRBD1; V: TRBV10-3; J: TRBJ1-1; size: NA; CDR3: CAISEPSSPGGRNTEAFF; DNA: TGTGCCATCAGTGAGCCAAGTTCCCCAGGGGGTCGGAACACTGAAGCTTTCTTT
D: TRBD2; V: TRBV3-1/TRBV3-2; J: TRBJ2-5; size: NA; CDR3: CASSLSGTQETQYF; DNA: TGTGCCAGCAGCCTTAGCGGGACCCAAGAGACCCAGTACTTC
D: NA; V: TRBV30; J: TRBJ2-3; size: NA; CDR3: CAWEYTDTQYF; DNA: TGTGCCTGGGAATACACAGATACGCAGTATTTT
D: NA; V: TRBV9; J: TRBJ1-2; size: NA; CDR3: CASSVVRDSFYYGYTF; DNA: TGTGCCAGCAGCGTAGTAAGGGACTCATTCTACTATGGCTACACCTTC
D: TRBD2; V: TRBV30; J: TRBJ2-7; size: NA; CDR3: CAWSRAGVIEQYF; DNA: TGTGCCTGGAGTCGTGCGGGAGTAATTGAGCAGTACTTC
D: TRBD2; V: TRBV7-2; J: TRBJ2-3; size: NA; CDR3: CASSWSTSGGTDTQYF; DNA: TGTGCCAGCAGCTGGTCTACTAGCGGAGGCACAGATACGCAGTATTTT
D: NA; V: TRBV19; J: TRBJ2-7; size: NA; CDR3: CASSISLVTSYYEQYF; DNA: TGTGCCAGTAGTATTTCCCTCGTCACTAGCTACTACGAGCAGTACTTC
D: TRBD1; V: TRBV2; J: TRBJ2-5; size: once; CDR3: CASSFSGQVFPETQYF; DNA: TGTGCCAGCAGTTTCTCTGGACAGGTTTTTCCAGAGACCCAGTACTTC
D: TRBD2; V: TRBV6-5; J: TRBJ2-2; size: once; CDR3: CASHPRGAGGGELFF; DNA: TGTGCCAGCCATCCGCGGGGGGCAGGCGGTGGGGAGCTGTTTTTT
D: TRBD1; V: TRBV2; J: TRBJ2-3; size: NA; CDR3: CASSFQGGTDTQYF; DNA: TGTGCCAGTAGTTTCCAGGGGGGCACAGATACGCAGTATTTT
D: NA; V: TRBV10-3; J: TRBJ1-4; size: NA; CDR3: CAISEEQVVREKLFF; DNA: TGTGCCATCAGTGAGGAACAGGTCGTGAGGGAAAAACTGTTTTTT
D: NA; V: TRBV3-1/TRBV3-2; J: TRBJ1-6; size: NA; CDR3: CASSPLKQGKSPLHF; DNA: TGTGCCAGCAGCCCCCTAAAGCAGGGGAAGTCACCCCTCCACTTT
D: NA; V: TRBV9; J: TRBJ2-7; size: NA; CDR3: CASSVTDGGYEQYF; DNA: TGTGCCAGCAGCGTCACGGACGGAGGCTACGAGCAGTACTTC
D: NA; V: TRBV4-2; J: TRBJ2-7; size: NA; CDR3: CASSQEPGAYEQYF; DNA: TGTGCCAGCAGCCAAGAACCAGGGGCCTACGAGCAGTACTTC
D: NA; V: TRBV2; J: TRBJ1-2; size: once; CDR3: CASNERWSRGIYGYTF; DNA: TGTGCCAGCAACGAGCGCTGGAGCAGAGGGATCTATGGCTACACCTTC
D: NA; V: TRBV7-9; J: TRBJ2-4; size: NA; CDR3: CASSPLEAKNIQYF; DNA: TGTGCCAGCAGCCCTTTAGAGGCCAAAAACATTCAGTACTTC
D: NA; V: TRBV12-3/TRBV12-4; J: TRBJ1-4; size: NA; CDR3: CASSAGVDEKLFF; DNA: TGTGCCAGCAGTGCAGGGGTGGATGAAAAACTGTTTTTT
D: NA; V: TRBV5-1; J: TRBJ1-1; size: few; CDR3: CASSSTLEGAEAFF; DNA: TGCGCCAGCAGCTCCACACTGGAGGGCGCTGAAGCTTTCTTT
D: NA; V: TRBV7-3; J: TRBJ1-2; size: NA; CDR3: CASSPQTGLDGYTF; DNA: TGTGCCAGCAGCCCTCAAACAGGGTTGGATGGCTACACCTTC
D: NA; V: TRBV6-5; J: TRBJ1-5; size: NA; CDR3: CASTHESLNQPQHF; DNA: TGTGCCAGCACCCATGAGAGCCTCAATCAGCCCCAGCATTTT
D: NA; V: TRBV5-8; J: TRBJ2-7; size: NA; CDR3: CASSFQTGSSYEQYF; DNA: TGTGCCAGCAGCTTTCAAACAGGGAGCTCCTACGAGCAGTACTTC
D: TRBD2; V: TRBV25-1; J: TRBJ2-1; size: once; CDR3: CASSKGLAGLKQFF; DNA: TGTGCCAGCAGCAAGGGACTAGCGGGACTTAAGCAGTTCTTC
D: NA; V: TRBV2; J: TRBJ1-3; size: NA; CDR3: CAIEGGSGNTIYF; DNA: TGTGCCATCGAAGGGGGATCTGGAAACACCATATATTTT
D: TRBD1; V: TRBV29-1; J: TRBJ1-1; size: once; CDR3: CSVDRVMNTEAFF; DNA: TGCAGCGTCGACAGGGTTATGAACACTGAAGCTTTCTTT
D: NA; V: TRBV12-3/TRBV12-4; J: TRBJ2-5; size: NA; CDR3: CASSPGAIGTQYF; DNA: TGTGCCAGCAGTCCTGGGGCCATCGGGACCCAGTACTTC
D: NA; V: TRBV5-1; J: TRBJ2-7; size: NA; CDR3: CASSFRESSYEQYF; DNA: TGCGCCAGCAGCTTCCGGGAGAGCTCCTACGAGCAGTACTTC
D: TRBD1; V: TRBV7-9; J: TRBJ1-4; size: NA; CDR3: CASSRIGTGRVEKLFF; DNA: TGTGCCAGCAGCCGGATTGGGACAGGCCGGGTGGAAAAACTGTTTTTT
D: NA; V: TRBV11-3; J: TRBJ1-1; size: NA; CDR3: CASSSAGNTEAFF; DNA: TGTGCCAGCAGCTCAGCAGGAAACACTGAAGCTTTCTTT
D: NA; V: TRBV30; J: TRBJ1-5; size: NA; CDR3: CAWSTGQLNSNQPQHF; DNA: TGTGCCTGGAGTACGGGACAACTCAATAGCAATCAGCCCCAGCATTTT
D: NA; V: TRBV6-1; J: TRBJ1-5; size: NA; CDR3: CASSERAEGTSNQPQHF; DNA: TGTGCCAGCAGTGAAAGAGCCGAGGGTACTTCCAATCAGCCCCAGCATTTT
D: NA; V: TRBV19; J: TRBJ1-1; size: NA; CDR3: CASSIYEGHTEAFF; DNA: TGTGCCAGTAGTATATATGAGGGCCACACTGAAGCTTTCTTT
D: TRBD2; V: TRBV30; J: TRBJ2-3; size: NA; CDR3: CAWSVSLAGGTDTQYF; DNA: TGTGCCTGGAGTGTATCACTAGCGGGAGGGACAGATACGCAGTATTTT
D: TRBD1; V: TRBV2; J: TRBJ2-7; size: once; CDR3: CASSPGQASVYEQYF; DNA: TGTGCCAGCAGTCCCGGACAGGCTTCGGTCTACGAGCAGTACTTC
D: TRBD2; V: TRBV5-1; J: TRBJ2-1; size: NA; CDR3: CASSLPGLAGASSNEQFF; DNA: TGCGCCAGCAGCTTACCGGGACTAGCGGGAGCCTCTTCCAATGAGCAGTTCTTC
D: NA; V: TRBV19; J: TRBJ1-2; size: once; CDR3: CASSIVEQGNVYTF; DNA: TGTGCCAGTAGTATAGTGGAACAGGGTAATGTCTACACCTTC
D: NA; V: TRBV30; J: TRBJ1-6; size: few; CDR3: CACDSTYNSPLHF; DNA: TGTGCCTGTGACAGCACCTATAATTCACCCCTCCACTTT
D: NA; V: TRBV11-3; J: TRBJ1-2; size: NA; CDR3: CASSDSPYGYTF; DNA: TGTGCCAGCAGCGACAGCCCCTATGGCTACACCTTC
D: NA; V: TRBV14; J: TRBJ1-3; size: NA; CDR3: CASSQLTGVGNTIYF; DNA: TGTGCCAGCAGCCAATTGACAGGAGTTGGAAACACCATATATTTT
D: TRBD2; V: TRBV9; J: TRBJ2-7; size: few; CDR3: CASSGTSEYEQYF; DNA: TGTGCCAGCAGCGGAACTAGCGAGTACGAGCAGTACTTC
D: TRBD1; V: TRBV6-5; J: TRBJ1-5; size: NA; CDR3: CASSQDRAKQPQHF; DNA: TGTGCCAGCAGCCAGGACAGGGCGAAACAGCCCCAGCATTTT
D: NA; V: TRBV12-3/TRBV12-4; J: TRBJ1-6; size: NA; CDR3: CASSRRDSPLHF; DNA: TGTGCCAGCAGTCGCAGGGATTCACCCCTCCACTTT
D: TRBD1; V: TRBV7-9; J: TRBJ2-3; size: NA; CDR3: CASSLKGQSTDTQYF; DNA: TGTGCCAGCAGCCTAAAGGGACAGTCCACAGATACGCAGTATTTT